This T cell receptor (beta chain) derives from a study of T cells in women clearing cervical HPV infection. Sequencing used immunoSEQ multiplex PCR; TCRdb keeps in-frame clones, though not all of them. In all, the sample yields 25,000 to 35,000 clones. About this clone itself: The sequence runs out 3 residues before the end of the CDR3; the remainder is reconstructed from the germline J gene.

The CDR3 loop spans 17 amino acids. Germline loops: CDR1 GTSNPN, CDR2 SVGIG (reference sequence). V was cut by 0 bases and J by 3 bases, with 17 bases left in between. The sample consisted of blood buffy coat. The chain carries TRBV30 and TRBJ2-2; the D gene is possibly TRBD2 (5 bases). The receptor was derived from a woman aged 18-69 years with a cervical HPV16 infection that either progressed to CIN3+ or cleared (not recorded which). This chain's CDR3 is CAWSVLLKGRDTGELFF. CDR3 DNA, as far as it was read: TGTGCCTGGAGTGTACTCTTAAAAGGGCGGGACACCGGGGAG.